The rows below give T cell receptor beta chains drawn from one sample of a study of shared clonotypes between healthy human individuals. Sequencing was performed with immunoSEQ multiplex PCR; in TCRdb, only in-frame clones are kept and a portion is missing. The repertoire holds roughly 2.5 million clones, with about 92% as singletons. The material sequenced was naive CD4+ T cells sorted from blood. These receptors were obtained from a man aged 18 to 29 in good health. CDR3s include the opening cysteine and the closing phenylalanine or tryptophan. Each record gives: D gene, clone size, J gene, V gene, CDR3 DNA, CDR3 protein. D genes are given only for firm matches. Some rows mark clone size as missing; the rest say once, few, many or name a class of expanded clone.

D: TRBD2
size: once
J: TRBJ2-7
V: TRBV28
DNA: TGTGCCAGCAGCTCGGGGAGACTGACTAGCGGGGGTGGCGAGCAGTACTTC
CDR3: CASSSGRLTSGGGEQYF

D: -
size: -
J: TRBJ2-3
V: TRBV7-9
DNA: TGTGCCAGCAGCAAGTTAGCGCCAGATACGCAGTATTTT
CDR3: CASSKLAPDTQYF

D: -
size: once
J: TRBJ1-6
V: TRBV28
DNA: TGTGCCAGCAGTCCCTGGGACCCCCTTTCTAATTCACCCCTCCACTTT
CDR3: CASSPWDPLSNSPLHF

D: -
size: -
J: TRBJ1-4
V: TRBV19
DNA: TGTGCCAGTAGTATAGACGGACTGCCAGCAACTAATGAAAAACTGTTTTTT
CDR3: CASSIDGLPATNEKLFF

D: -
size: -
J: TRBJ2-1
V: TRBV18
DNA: TGTGCCAGCTCGTCCACTTTGGGTTTCTACAATGAGCAGTTCTTC
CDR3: CASSSTLGFYNEQFF

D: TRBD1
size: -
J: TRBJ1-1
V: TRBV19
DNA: TGTGCCAGTATCTCCGACAGGGGGAATCGAGCTTTCTTT
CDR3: CASISDRGNRAFF

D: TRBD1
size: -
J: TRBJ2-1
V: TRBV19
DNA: TGTGCCAGTAGGATGACAGGGGTCAATGAGCAGTTCTTC
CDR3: CASRMTGVNEQFF

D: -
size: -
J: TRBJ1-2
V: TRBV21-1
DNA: TGTGCCAGCATTGGGACAGGGGAAACATATGGCTACACCTTC
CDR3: CASIGTGETYGYTF

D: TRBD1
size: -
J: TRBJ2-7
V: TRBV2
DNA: TGTGCCAGCAGTGGTTCGGGACAGGCCTTTCCCTACGAGCAGTACTTC
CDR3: CASSGSGQAFPYEQYF

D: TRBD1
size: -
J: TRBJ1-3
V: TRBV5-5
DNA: TGTGCCAGCAGTATTACCTTAGGGGGCTCTCGTGGAAACACCATATATTTT
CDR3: CASSITLGGSRGNTIYF

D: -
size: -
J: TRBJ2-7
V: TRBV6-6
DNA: TGTGCCAGCAGTTACTCACTAGTCTCGTTCGAGCAGTACTTC
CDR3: CASSYSLVSFEQYF

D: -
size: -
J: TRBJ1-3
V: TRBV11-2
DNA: TGTGCCAGCAGCTTAACGGGCAACTCTGGAAACACCATATATTTT
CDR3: CASSLTGNSGNTIYF

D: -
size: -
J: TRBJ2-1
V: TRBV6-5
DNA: TGTGCCAGCAGTTACGATCCGGGAAGGAATGAGCAGTTCTTC
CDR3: CASSYDPGRNEQFF

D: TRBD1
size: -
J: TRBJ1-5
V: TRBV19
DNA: TGTGCCAGTAGTATAGGGGGACAGATTGCTCAGCCCCAGCATTTT
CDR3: CASSIGGQIAQPQHF

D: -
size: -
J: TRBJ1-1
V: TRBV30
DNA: TGTGCCTGGAAGTATGGGGAGAACACTGAAGCTTTCTTT
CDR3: CAWKYGENTEAFF

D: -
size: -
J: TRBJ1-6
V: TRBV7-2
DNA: TGTGCCAGCAGCCTCCTGACAGGCTCCTATAATTCACCCCTCCACTTT
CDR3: CASSLLTGSYNSPLHF